The 20 T cell receptor beta chains below all came from one sample that was sequenced in a study of cytomegalovirus exposure and HLA in healthy donors. This PCR relied on a set of 60 Vbeta primers and 13 Jbeta primers. Sequencing was performed with immunoSEQ multiplex PCR; in TCRdb, only in-frame clones are kept and a portion is missing. The sample includes 93,000 or so clones. The specimen was PBMCs. Receptor source: a middle-aged man in good health and CMV-seronegative.

The V call is TRBV6-5, the J call TRBJ2-2; D gene ambiguous. Germline values: CDR1 MNHEY, CDR2 SVGAGI. V was trimmed by 0 bases and J by 0 bases, leaving 5 bases between them. This CDR3 spans 15 amino acids. Written as DNA, the CDR3 is TGTGCCAGCAGTTACTCCACAGCGAACACCGGGGAGCTGTTTTTT. Translation gives CASSYSTANTGELFF.

The chain is built from TRBV5-5 and TRBJ1-6, with D unresolved. The germline CDR1 and CDR2 sequences are SGHKS and YYEKEE (reference sequence). CDR3 length: 16 residues. Trimming shortened V by 2 bases and J by 3 bases, and 12 bases separated the two germline ends. In DNA form, the CDR3 reads TGTGCCAGCAGCTTCGATGTGAGGAGCTATAATTCACCCCTCCACTTT. Residues: CASSFDVRSYNSPLHF.

The chain has TRBV27 and TRBJ2-5; D might be TRBD1 (5 bases). The tail of the sequence fits TRBJ2-7 better, so the J call may be wrong. CDR3 length: 14 residues. The germline gives CDR1 MNHEY, CDR2 SMNVEV (reference sequence). The CDR3 loop is CASSFRTPIYEQYF. CDR3 nucleotides: TGTGCCAGCAGTTTCCGGACACCGATTTACGAGCAGTACTTC.

This rearrangement joins TRBV5-1 to TRBJ2-1; 11 nucleotides line up with TRBD2. Losses at the gene ends were 4 bases for V and 8 bases for J; bases not matched to a gene: 8. CDR3 length equals 15 residues. CDR1 is SGHRS and CDR2 is YFSETQ in the germline V gene. The CDR3 region is CASSLTSGSWDEQFF. DNA of the CDR3: TGCGCCAGCAGCCTAACTAGCGGGAGTTGGGATGAGCAGTTCTTC. Together with reference TRBV5-1 and TRBJ2-1, the CDR3 gives the full variable domain: KAGVTQTPRYLIKTRGQQVTLSCSPISGHRSVSWYQQTPGQGLQFLFEYFSETQRNKGNFPGRFSGRQFSNSRSEMNVSTLELGDSALYLCASSLTSGSWDEQFFGPGTRLTVL.

This chain links TRBV7-2 with TRBJ2-5; D may be TRBD2 (7 bases). Trimming took 7 bases from V and 3 from J, leaving 21 bases between them. From germline, CDR1 is SGHTA and CDR2 FQGNSA. The CDR3 covers 16 residues. The CDR3, as DNA: TGTGCCAGCAATACAGGGTTAGGGGGGAGGGAAGAGACCCAGTACTTC. This translates into CASNTGLGGREETQYF. Complete variable domain (other parts from reference TRBV7-2 and TRBJ2-5): GAGVSQSPSNKVTEKGKDVELRCDPISGHTALYWYRQSLGQGLEFLIYFQGNSAPDKSGLPSDRFSAERTGGSVSTLTIQRTQQEDSAVYLCASNTGLGGREETQYFGPGTRLLVL.

V and J are TRBV29-1 and TRBJ1-6; 7 bases line up with TRBD1. Germline CDR1 SQVTM, CDR2 ANQGSEA. V was clipped by 6 bases and J by 8 bases; unmatched bases: 7. This CDR3 comprises 13 residues. The CDR3 coding sequence is TGCAGCGTCGGAACAGGGGCGGATTCACCCCTCCACTTT. Translated, it gives CSVGTGADSPLHF.

The V call is TRBV29-1, the J call TRBJ2-5; 8 bases are shared with TRBD1. The length of the CDR3 is 14 residues. CDR1 SQVTM and CDR2 ANQGSEA come from the germline V gene. The ends lost 6 bases at V and 4 bases at J; junction bases unmatched: 10. The CDR3 coding sequence is TGCAGCGTCCCCTACTACAGGGGGTTAGAGACCCAGTACTTC. Amino acid sequence: CSVPYYRGLETQYF.

This chain uses TRBV19 with TRBJ2-1; the match to TRBD1 covers 8 bases. V was clipped by 4 bases and J by 0 bases; unmatched bases: 20. The CDR3 has 21 amino acids. In germline, CDR1 is LNHDA, CDR2 SQIVND (reference sequence). The CDR3 reads CASSTPQTGDGTASSYNEQFF. The DNA for the CDR3 is TGTGCCAGTAGTACCCCACAGACAGGGGATGGGACAGCGAGCTCCTACAATGAGCAGTTCTTC.

The gene calls are TRBV27 and TRBJ1-5; 7 bases map to TRBD1. V was pared by 4 bases and J by 5 bases, with 5 bases of the junction left unmatched. Germline CDR1 reads MNHEY; CDR2 reads SMNVEV (reference sequence). This CDR3 spans 14 amino acids. The CDR3 spells CASSSGQSYQPQHF. DNA for the CDR3: TGTGCCAGCAGTTCGGGACAGTCTTATCAGCCCCAGCATTTT.

CDR3 in DNA: TGTGCCAGCATGAAGAGCGGGGCGACAATGCGGACGCAGTATTTT. This encodes CASMKSGATMRTQYF. J is TRBJ2-3 and V is TRBV27; 7 bases match TRBD2. With V trimmed by 7 bases and J by 9 bases, 16 bases remained unmatched. The CDR3 consists of 15 residues. CDR1 and CDR2 from the germline V gene are MNHEY and SMNVEV (reference sequence).

The chain joins TRBV5-1 to TRBJ2-7; tentatively, D is TRBD2 (5 bases). V lost 0 bases and J lost 4, with 14 bases in between. The CDR3 totals 15 residues. In germline, CDR1 is SGHRS, CDR2 YFSETQ. CDR3 sequence reads: CASSLVRGFDYEQYF. In DNA, the CDR3 is TGCGCCAGCAGCTTGGTACGGGGATTCGATTACGAGCAGTACTTC.

This chain's CDR3 is CASSYSWGAEKLFF. CDR3 DNA: TGTGCCAGCAGTTACTCGTGGGGAGCTGAAAAACTGTTTTTT. The chain is built from TRBV6-5 and TRBJ1-4; D gene unclear. Trimming removed 0 bases from V and 7 bases from J, with 9 bases in between. CDR3 length equals 14 residues. Germline lookup yields CDR1 MNHEY and CDR2 SVGAGI.

This rearrangement joins TRBV27 to TRBJ2-3; TRBD2 matches 10 bases. Germline V gene data show CDR1 as MNHEY and CDR2 as SMNVEV (reference sequence). V was clipped by 11 bases and J by 2 bases; unmatched bases: 7. The CDR3 is 14 amino acids. CDR3 sequence (DNA): TGTGCCGTTCGTAGCGGGGGGTCCACAGATACGCAGTATTTT. As protein: CAVRSGGSTDTQYF.

The chain recombines TRBV27 with TRBJ2-3; TRBD1 is a possible D gene (5 bases). Trimming stripped 11 bases from V and 1 base from J, with 19 bases between. Germline CDR1 MNHEY, CDR2 SMNVEV (reference sequence). This CDR3 is 15 amino acids long. CDR3 nucleotides: TGTGCCTCACAGGATAGAGTTTTAGGCACAGATACGCAGTATTTT. This gives the protein CASQDRVLGTDTQYF.

The chain carries TRBV6-6 and TRBJ2-7, with D perhaps matching TRBD2 (7 bases). Trimming pared 10 bases from V and 2 bases from J, leaving 12 bases between. The germline CDR1 and CDR2 sequences are MNHNY and SVGAGI (reference sequence). This CDR3 region has 12 residues. CDR3 in amino acids: CATKGGPYEQYF. CDR3 sequence (DNA): TGTGCCACAAAGGGGGGGCCCTACGAGCAGTACTTC.

For the CDR3, the DNA is TGTGCCAGCTCCCTAAACAGGGACCGAGAGACCCAGTACTTC. This translates into CASSLNRDRETQYF. The chain links TRBV18 to TRBJ2-5, with TRBD1 as a possible D gene (6 bases). The V gene lost 6 bases and the J gene lost 4 bases, with 15 bases spanning the gap. CDR3 length: 14 residues. CDR1 KGHSH and CDR2 LQKENI come from the germline V gene.

Comments on this clone: Other nucleotide sequences from this sample produce the same CDR3. The CDR3 protein is CASSDGRRLAGSTDTQYF. The CDR3 region has the DNA TGTGCCAGCAGTGATGGCCGGAGACTAGCGGGGAGCACAGATACGCAGTATTTT. The V gene is TRBV6-1, the J gene TRBJ2-3; 11 nucleotides match TRBD2. Trimming cost V 3 bases and J 0 bases; bases outside gene matches: 8. Per the germline V gene, CDR1 is MNHNS and CDR2 is SASEGT. CDR3 length: 18 amino acids.

The J gene is TRBJ2-4, the V gene TRBV30; 7 bases map to TRBD2. The CDR3 is 13 amino acids. Germline trimming cut 4 bases from V and 5 bases from J; bases unmatched to any gene: 5. The germline V gene encodes CDR1 GTSNPN and CDR2 SVGIG (reference sequence). The DNA for the CDR3 is TGTGCCTGGATCGGGGGGTCGGAAAACATTCAGTACTTC. Amino acid sequence: CAWIGGSENIQYF.

The chain recombines TRBV6-1 with TRBJ2-7; 9 nucleotides align to TRBD1. J lost 3 bases, V lost 8 bases, and 11 bases had no gene match. Germline V gives CDR1 MNHNS, CDR2 SASEGT. The CDR3 is 15 residues long. The CDR3: CASRTGQGPLYEQYF. The DNA for the CDR3 is TGTGCCAGCCGAACGGGACAGGGCCCTCTCTACGAGCAGTACTTC.

The gene calls are TRBV28 and TRBJ2-7, with 10 positions matching TRBD1. V trimming: 5 bases; J trimming: 1 base; junction bases outside the gene matches: 2. Germline CDR1 reads MDHEN; CDR2 reads SYDVKM. The CDR3 is 14 amino acids. CDR3 loop: CASSTGQGSYEQYF. CDR3 sequence (DNA): TGTGCCAGCAGTACGGGACAGGGGTCCTACGAGCAGTACTTC.